This T cell receptor beta chain is drawn from a study of CD8 T cells in ankylosing spondylitis. Of note for this clonotype: Its matching antigen is unknown.

TCRdb redid the calling of the 5' RACE reads with MiXCR, one entry per CDR3 protein. The sample consists of about 200,000 distinct CDR3 sequences, 13% of them appearing once. Findings and limits, study-wide: The study identified a TCR beta motif of roughly eight highly homologous variants that appeared characteristic of ankylosing spondylitis blood. CD8+ disease-linked clones were present at relatively low frequencies in blood. Reports say disease-linked clones showed up significantly more in matched ankylosing spondylitis synovial fluid.

Material for sequencing was blood, either unsorted or a sorted T cell fraction (not recorded which). The TCR was taken from a male donor with ankylosing spondylitis or in good health (not recorded which).

In nucleotides, the CDR3 is TGCGCCAGCAGCCTAATTCGGGGCCCGCACTACTATGGCTACACCTTC. The encoded protein is CASSLIRGPHYYGYTF. The chain has TRBV4-1 and TRBJ1-2; perhaps TRBD1 as D (5 bases). The CDR3 contains 16 residues. Germline CDR1 reads MGHRA; CDR2 reads YSYEKL. Trimming stripped 4 bases from V and 3 bases from J, with 18 bases between.